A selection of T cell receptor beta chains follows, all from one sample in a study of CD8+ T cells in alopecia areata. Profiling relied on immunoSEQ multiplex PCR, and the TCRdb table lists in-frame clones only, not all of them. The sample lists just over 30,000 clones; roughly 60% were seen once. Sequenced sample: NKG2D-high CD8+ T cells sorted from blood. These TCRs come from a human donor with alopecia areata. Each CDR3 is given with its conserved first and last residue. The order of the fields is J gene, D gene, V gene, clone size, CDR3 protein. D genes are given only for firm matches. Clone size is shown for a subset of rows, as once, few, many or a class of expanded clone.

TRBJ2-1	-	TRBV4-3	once	CASSQSEDPYNEQFF
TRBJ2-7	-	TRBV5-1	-	CASRLDTTSYEQYF
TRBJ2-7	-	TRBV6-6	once	CASSYSSYEQYF
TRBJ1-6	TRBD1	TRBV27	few	CASSPLDRGSSPLHF
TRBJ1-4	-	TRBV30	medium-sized	CAWSVTGGDPFF
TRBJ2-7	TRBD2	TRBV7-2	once	CASSLPATSGGPNPYEQYF
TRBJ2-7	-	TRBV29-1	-	CSVEERGKGYEQYF
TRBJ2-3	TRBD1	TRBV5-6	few	CASSLSYRGSTDTQYF
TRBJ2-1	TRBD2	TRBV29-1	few	CSVASGYYNEQFF
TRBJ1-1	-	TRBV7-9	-	CASSSVGGREMNTEAFF
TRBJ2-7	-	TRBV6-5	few	CASSYGGEEQYF
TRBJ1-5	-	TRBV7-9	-	CASSLESNNQPQHF
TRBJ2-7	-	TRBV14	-	CASSQGVLAAYEQYF